Listed here are 22 T cell receptor beta chains from one sample, sequenced in a study of T cells in Graves' hyperthyroidism and ophthalmopathy. RNA transcripts yielded amplified TCR beta CDR3 regions. First-round RT-PCR with HTBI primers amplified the TCR CDR3 region. TCRdb analysed the multiplex PCR reads with MiXCR anew, one entry per CDR3 protein. The sample has hundreds of thousands of distinct CDR3 sequences; roughly a third are singletons. Material: blood. These receptors all stem from a woman between 40 and 55 years old with Graves' hyperthyroidism.

This rearrangement joins TRBV3-1 to TRBJ2-5; 7 nucleotides agree with TRBD1. V lost 4 bases, J lost 2 bases, and 10 bases stayed unmatched. Germline CDR1 is LGHDT and CDR2 is YNNKEL (reference sequence). CDR3 size: 16 residues. The CDR3 DNA sequence: TGTGCCAGCAGCCCATCCTCCGGGACAGCACAAGAGACCCAGTACTTC. Translated: CASSPSSGTAQETQYF.

At least ten counts were recorded for this clonotype. V gene TRBV6-5 combines with J gene TRBJ2-6; D gene uncertain. V was trimmed by 6 bases and J by 1 base, leaving 10 bases between them. CDR3 length: 15 residues. The germline V gene encodes CDR1 MNHEY and CDR2 SVGAGI. The chain's CDR3 is CASSRLGSGANVLTF. Here the CDR3 DNA reads TGTGCCAGCAGCCGATTGGGATCTGGGGCCAACGTCCTGACTTTC.

This clonotype was seen only a few times. The chain combines TRBV6-2 or TRBV6-3 with TRBJ1-5; no clear D gene. Germline V CDR1 and CDR2: MNHEY, SVGEGT. Trimming shortened V by 10 bases and J by 7 bases, and 14 bases separated the two germline ends. This CDR3 spans 12 amino acids. The CDR3 region is CATITFGQPQHF. DNA for the CDR3: TGTGCCACCATCACCTTTGGGCAGCCCCAGCATTTT.

This clonotype has more than one count but fewer than ten. This chain uses TRBV6-5 with TRBJ2-5; unclear D gene. Trimming pared 3 bases from V and 6 bases from J, leaving 8 bases between. This CDR3 is 12 amino acids long. Germline CDR1 and CDR2: MNHEY and SVGAGI. This CDR3 is CASSYDIKTQYF. In DNA form, the CDR3 reads TGTGCCAGCAGTTATGACATAAAGACCCAGTACTTC.

With respect to this clonotype: It may be a read error: a sequence one base away is much more abundant. In DNA form, the CDR3 reads TGTGCCAGCAACTTAGCGTGGTCTAGCGGGGGCTACGAGCAGTACTTC. Amino acids: CASNLAWSSGGYEQYF. V usage is TRBV7-9 and J usage is TRBJ2-7, with 10 bases that match TRBD2. This CDR3 contains 16 residues. Germline values: CDR1 SEHNR, CDR2 FQNEAQ (reference sequence).

A note on this clonotype: The germline gene is not matched at one end of the junction; a read error may be the cause. The V and J genes are TRBV10-2 and TRBJ1-1; 8 bases agree with TRBD1. The CDR3 spans 14 residues. In germline, CDR1 is WSHSY, CDR2 SAAADI. CDR3 region: CASRPQGAGAEAFF. The CDR3 nucleotides are TGTGCCAGCAGACCCCAGGGGGCTGGGGCTGAAGCTTTCTTT.

The V and J genes are TRBV10-3 and TRBJ2-7, with a tentative D call TRBD2 (6 bases). CDR1 is ENHRY, CDR2 SYGVKD, per germline. The CDR3 spans 13 residues. Trimming left V 5 bases short and J 7 bases short, with 15 bases between. DNA for the CDR3: TGTGCCATCAGTACCGTGGAGGGCGGGGAGCAGTACTTC. It yields the protein CAISTVEGGEQYF.

In DNA, the CDR3 is TGTGCCAGCAAGGGAGGGGTTGGTTCAGGGGCCAACGTCCTGACTTTC. Translation: CASKGGVGSGANVLTF. The chain has TRBV9 and TRBJ2-6, with 7 bases matching TRBD2. V trimming: 6 bases; J trimming: 4 bases; junction bases outside the gene matches: 10. The CDR3 loop spans 16 amino acids. Looked up from germline, CDR1 is SGDLS and CDR2 is YYNGEE.

This clonotype was seen many times. The DNA of the CDR3 is TGTGCCAGCAGCAGAGGGGTAGGGGGGGAAAAACTGTTTTTT. This sequence encodes CASSRGVGGEKLFF. This rearrangement joins TRBV7-2 to TRBJ1-4, with D perhaps matching TRBD1 (6 bases). The CDR3 runs 14 residues. V lost 5 bases, J lost 8 bases, and 15 bases lay in between. CDR1 SGHTA and CDR2 FQGNSA come from the germline V gene.

In the case of this clonotype: The junction departs from germline at one end; a sequencing error may be responsible. The J gene is TRBJ1-1, the V gene TRBV10-2; D is possibly TRBD1 (5 bases). The germline V gene encodes CDR1 WSHSY and CDR2 SAAADI. This CDR3 has 13 amino acids. This chain's CDR3 is CASSYIGTTEAFF. DNA of the CDR3: TGTGCCAGCAGTTACATAGGGACCACTGAAGCTTTCTTT.

V and J are TRBV12-3 or TRBV12-4 and TRBJ1-2; a possible D gene is TRBD1 (5 bases). Trimming left V 4 bases short and J 6 bases short, with 21 bases between. The CDR3 covers 16 residues. The CDR3 DNA reads as TGTGCCAGCAGTTACTCGACGGCCGGGGCTAGCCATGGCTACACCTTC. Translated: CASSYSTAGASHGYTF.

The chain joins TRBV28 to TRBJ1-5, with D uncertain. CDR1 is MDHEN, CDR2 SYDVKM, per germline. This CDR3 contains 13 residues. V lost 6 bases, J lost 5 bases, and 11 bases lay in between. DNA of the CDR3: TGTGCCAGCAGCCCGGGTCCGGATCAGCCCCAGCATTTT. Its protein product is CASSPGPDQPQHF.

There are many counts of this clonotype. The chain links TRBV15 to TRBJ2-5; maybe TRBD2 (5 bases). V lost 5 bases, J lost 3 bases, and 16 bases lay in between. The germline CDR1 and CDR2 sequences are LNHNV and YYDKDF (reference sequence). The CDR3 runs to 15 residues. Written as DNA, the CDR3 is TGTGCCACCAGCTCAATCGGGGTGACCAAAGAGACCCAGTACTTC. It yields the protein CATSSIGVTKETQYF.

This clonotype was seen many times. The V gene is TRBV20-1, the J gene TRBJ1-5, with a tentative D call TRBD1 (5 bases). This CDR3 contains 12 residues. CDR1 DFQATT and CDR2 SNEGSKA come from the germline V gene (reference sequence). The V end was cut by 3 bases, the J end by 6 bases, with 9 bases between. CDR3 sequence reads: CSARGGAQPQHF. CDR3 nucleotides: TGCAGTGCTAGGGGGGGAGCTCAGCCCCAGCATTTT.

Many counts were recorded for this clonotype. The rearrangement links TRBV24-1 to TRBJ2-2; TRBD1 matches at 7 bases. CDR3 length equals 17 residues. J lost 6 bases, V lost 3 bases, and 12 bases had no gene match. Germline V gives CDR1 KGHDR, CDR2 SFDVKD. The CDR3 region has the DNA TGTGCCACCAGTGATGCGACCGGGACAGTAACGGCCGGGGAGCTGTTTTTT. Amino acid sequence: CATSDATGTVTAGELFF.

Here the CDR3 DNA reads TGTGCCAGCAGTCGACAGTGGACGCACTCACCCCTCCACTTT. Translated: CASSRQWTHSPLHF. The chain carries TRBV6-1 and TRBJ1-6; D perhaps matches TRBD1 (5 bases). This CDR3 comprises 14 residues. CDR1 is MNHNS and CDR2 is SASEGT in the germline V gene. V gave up 5 bases and J gave up 10 bases, with 15 bases separating them.

A word on this clonotype: A much larger clone sits a single nucleotide away, making a read error possible. The chain recombines TRBV10-3 with TRBJ1-1, with D perhaps TRBD1 (5 bases). V was cut by 5 bases and J by 8 bases, with 15 bases left in between. Per germline, CDR1 ENHRY and CDR2 SYGVKD. This CDR3 spans 13 amino acids. The CDR3 nucleotides are TGTGCCATCAGTCCCCTCGGGGGATCGGAAGCTTTCTTT. Translated, it gives CAISPLGGSEAFF.

The chain joins TRBV9 to TRBJ1-2; D is uncertain. The germline V gene has CDR1 SGDLS and CDR2 YYNGEE. V was cut by 4 bases and J by 8 bases, with 21 bases left in between. This CDR3 has 15 amino acids. For the CDR3, the DNA is TGTGCCAGCAGCCAAGATCTAATGGAATCGCAGGGCTACACCTTC. Amino acid sequence: CASSQDLMESQGYTF. The full variable domain, completed using reference TRBV9 and TRBJ1-2, is DSGVTQTPKHLITATGQRVTLRCSPRSGDLSVYWYQQSLDQGLQFLIQYYNGEERAKGNILERFSAQQFPDLHSELNLSSLELGDSALYFCASSQDLMESQGYTFGSGTRLTVV.

This chain uses TRBV5-1 with TRBJ1-2; 7 nucleotides match TRBD1. V gave up 4 bases and J gave up 0 bases; unmatched junction bases: 15. This CDR3 region has 18 residues. Germline V lookup: CDR1 SGHRS, CDR2 YFSETQ. CDR3 DNA: TGCGCCAGCAGCACGGGACAGCAGACCCTCCGGGCTAACTATGGCTACACCTTC. Its protein product is CASSTGQQTLRANYGYTF.

The V call is TRBV5-5, the J call TRBJ1-5; D is undetermined. Germline-derived CDR1 and CDR2 are SGHKS and YYEKEE (reference sequence). The CDR3 has 17 amino acids. V was clipped by 2 bases and J by 2 bases, with 17 bases between them. DNA for the CDR3: TGTGCCAGCAGCTTCCGTCTCAACGAACGAGGCAATCAGCCCCAGCATTTT. Protein: CASSFRLNERGNQPQHF. Complete variable domain (other parts from reference TRBV5-5 and TRBJ1-5): DAGVTQSPTHLIKTRGQQVTLRCSPISGHKSVSWYQQVLGQGPQFIFQYYEKEERGRGNFPDRFSARQFPNYSSELNVNALLLGDSALYLCASSFRLNERGNQPQHFGDGTRLSIL.

Note on this clonotype: Possible read error: a much larger clone is one base away. The chain links TRBV28 to TRBJ2-7; D gene uncertain. In germline, CDR1 is MDHEN, CDR2 SYDVKM. Trimming left V 7 bases short and J 1 base short, with 11 bases between. This CDR3 has 13 residues. The CDR3 region is CASNPPVSYEQYF. The CDR3 coding sequence is TGTGCCAGCAATCCACCTGTTTCCTACGAGCAGTACTTC.

Concerning this clonotype: One base away lies a much larger clone, so this may be a sequencing read error. The chain employs TRBV25-1 and TRBJ1-6; no clear D. Trimming removed 3 bases at V and 8 bases at J, with 14 bases between. The CDR3 contains 15 residues. Germline V gene sequence: CDR1 MGHDK, CDR2 SYGVNS. The CDR3 protein is CASSDNRRPDSPLHF. The DNA for the CDR3 is TGTGCCAGCAGTGATAACAGACGTCCGGATTCACCCCTCCACTTT.